Listed below are T cell receptor beta chains from one sample, sequenced in a study of blood T cell repertoires in COVID-19. Only in-frame clones appear in the TCRdb table, and some are missing; sequencing was by immunoSEQ multiplex PCR. The sample shows a few hundred thousand clones, roughly nine tenths of them seen only once. The specimen sequenced was PBMCs or T cells enriched from blood (not recorded which). The receptors here all came from a woman aged 55-69 years who had recovered from COVID-19. Both conserved end residues are part of each CDR3. The order of the fields is V gene, clone size, J gene, D gene, CDR3 DNA, CDR3 protein. The D gene is left open where the match is weak. Size is omitted from some rows. Given values are once, few, many or a class for expanded clones.

TRBV18	-	TRBJ1-3	-	TGTGCCAGCTCAACACAGACAGGAGGAAACACCATATATTTT	CASSTQTGGNTIYF
TRBV6-5	-	TRBJ1-5	-	TGTGCCAGCACCCCCACAGGGAATCAGCCCCAGCATTTT	CASTPTGNQPQHF
TRBV3-1/TRBV3-2	-	TRBJ2-3	-	TGTGCCAGCAGCCAGGATACCGGGACTTATACGCAGTATTTT	CASSQDTGTYTQYF
TRBV6-5	-	TRBJ1-5	TRBD1	TGTGCCAGGGCCAGGGGGGTCGATCAGCCCCAGCATTTT	CARARGVDQPQHF
TRBV6-5	-	TRBJ1-5	TRBD1	TGTGCCAGCAGGGGACAGTTCAATCAGCCCCAGCATTTT	CASRGQFNQPQHF
TRBV19	-	TRBJ1-5	TRBD1	TGTGCCAGTAGTATGCGTCCAGGGGGCCAGCCCCAGCATTTT	CASSMRPGGQPQHF
TRBV27	-	TRBJ1-2	TRBD1	TGTGCCAGCAGTTTATCCTTGACAGGGGATGATGGCTACACCTTC	CASSLSLTGDDGYTF
TRBV13	once	TRBJ2-6	TRBD1	TGTGCCAGCAGCTACTTTCGGACAGGATTCCTCTCTGGGGCCAACGTCCTGACTTTC	CASSYFRTGFLSGANVLTF
TRBV19	-	TRBJ2-7	-	TGTGCCAGTAGTATAGGGGTTGGAGAGTCCTACGAGCAGTACTTC	CASSIGVGESYEQYF
TRBV7-9	-	TRBJ1-5	-	TGTGCCAGCTCGGAGCAGTGGCAGCCCCAGCATTTT	CASSEQWQPQHF
TRBV25-1	-	TRBJ2-5	-	TGTGCCAGCAGCTACAGGGCGGGGACCCAGTACTTC	CASSYRAGTQYF
TRBV5-5	-	TRBJ2-5	TRBD2	TGTGCCAGCAGCCTCTCTAGCGGGGGGGCGAAGGAGACCCAGTACTTC	CASSLSSGGAKETQYF
TRBV10-3	-	TRBJ1-6	-	TGTGCCATCAGTGAATCCGTGAATTCACCCCTCCACTTT	CAISESVNSPLHF
TRBV4-2	few	TRBJ2-1	-	TGTGCCAGCAGCCAAGAACCGAACAGGGAAAATGAGCAGTTCTTC	CASSQEPNRENEQFF
TRBV9	once	TRBJ2-1	TRBD2	TGTGCCAGCAGCGCACTAGCGGCCTCCTACAATGAGCAGTTCTTC	CASSALAASYNEQFF
TRBV19	-	TRBJ2-1	-	TGTGCCAGTAGTATTGGCAGGGCAGGTGAGCAGTTCTTC	CASSIGRAGEQFF
TRBV13	few	TRBJ1-5	-	TGTGCCAGCAGCTTAGACGGCAGGGCGCGACAGCCCCAGCATTTT	CASSLDGRARQPQHF
TRBV2	once	TRBJ2-7	-	TGTGCCAGCTCCTACAGCTCCTACGAGCAGTACTTC	CASSYSSYEQYF
TRBV21-1	-	TRBJ1-6	-	TGTGCCAGCAGCAAAACCTGGGACAGTCCTCGGGATAATTCACCCCTCCACTTT	CASSKTWDSPRDNSPLHF
TRBV10-2	-	TRBJ1-2	TRBD1	TGCGCCAGCAGTGTCCGTCAGGGGGCTTCCTATGGCTACACCTTC	CASSVRQGASYGYTF
TRBV29-1	-	TRBJ2-7	-	TGCAGCGTTGAATACCAGGGAATGGGGGAGCAGTACTTC	CSVEYQGMGEQYF
TRBV5-3	-	TRBJ1-5	TRBD1	TGTGCCAGAAGCTTGGAATACAGGGGAGCGGCTCAGCCCCAGCATTTT	CARSLEYRGAAQPQHF
TRBV5-4	-	TRBJ1-6	-	TGTGCCAGCAGCTTGGGGGGCGCCTATAATTCACCCCTCCACTTT	CASSLGGAYNSPLHF
TRBV2	-	TRBJ1-3	TRBD1	TGTGCCAGCAGCTATACAGGGGGCTCTGGAAACACCATATATTTT	CASSYTGGSGNTIYF
TRBV18	-	TRBJ2-2	-	TGTGCCAGCTCACCCTCAGGGGGGCCCGGGGAGCTGTTTTTT	CASSPSGGPGELFF
TRBV3-1/TRBV3-2	-	TRBJ1-5	TRBD1	TGTGCCAGCAGCCGGTCGGGACAGGGAAGAAATCAGCCCCAGCATTTT	CASSRSGQGRNQPQHF
TRBV5-8	-	TRBJ1-2	TRBD1	TGTGCCAGCAGGACAGGGGGCGGTCGAAGTGGCTACACCTTC	CASRTGGGRSGYTF
TRBV12-5	-	TRBJ2-2	TRBD2	TGTGCTAGTGGCCGAACCGGGACTAGCGGGGGGGCCGACACCGGGGAGCTGTTTTTT	CASGRTGTSGGADTGELFF
TRBV5-1	-	TRBJ1-2	TRBD1	TGCGCCAGCAGCTACGGACAGGGGGGAATCTATGGCTACACCTTC	CASSYGQGGIYGYTF
TRBV5-6	-	TRBJ1-1	-	TGTGCCAGCAGCGCCGGACACGCGGAAGCTTTCTTT	CASSAGHAEAFF
TRBV5-1	-	TRBJ2-1	TRBD1	TGCGCCAGCAGCACCCAACACGGGACAGCATACAATGAGCAGTTCTTC	CASSTQHGTAYNEQFF
TRBV6-5	-	TRBJ2-3	TRBD2	TGTGCCAGCAGTTACTCAGGAGCGGGGGGGGCAGATACGCAGTATTTT	CASSYSGAGGADTQYF
TRBV2	few	TRBJ1-1	-	TGTGCCAGCAGTGCCTCCAGGGGTTACACTGAAGCTTTCTTT	CASSASRGYTEAFF
TRBV2	-	TRBJ2-1	TRBD1	TGTGCCAGCAGTGTGGGGACAGGGGGCAATGAGCAGTTCTTC	CASSVGTGGNEQFF
TRBV12-5	-	TRBJ1-5	-	TGTGCTAGTGGTTGGCCGGGTCAGCCCCAGCATTTT	CASGWPGQPQHF
TRBV5-1	few	TRBJ1-1	-	TGCGCCAGCAGCTATACTGTCACGAACACTGAAGCTTTCTTT	CASSYTVTNTEAFF
TRBV19	-	TRBJ2-2	TRBD1	TGTGCCAGCAGACAGGGGGGGAGCACCGGGGAGCTGTTTTTT	CASRQGGSTGELFF
TRBV13	-	TRBJ2-2	-	TGTGCCAGCAGCGACAACGGGGAGCTGTTTTTT	CASSDNGELFF
TRBV4-2	-	TRBJ1-4	TRBD1	TGTGCCAGCAGCCAACTGACAGGGGGCGATGAAAAACTGTTTTTT	CASSQLTGGDEKLFF
TRBV5-1	-	TRBJ2-3	TRBD2	TGCGCCAGCAGCTTAAGCGGGGGGGCCTGGGATACGCAGTATTTT	CASSLSGGAWDTQYF
TRBV11-2	-	TRBJ1-2	-	TGTGCCAGCAGCTTAGATCGGGCAGGGATCTATGGCTACACCTTC	CASSLDRAGIYGYTF
TRBV28	-	TRBJ1-3	-	TGTGCCAGCAGTTTATTTACAAGGAGCTCTGGAAACACCATATATTTT	CASSLFTRSSGNTIYF
TRBV28	-	TRBJ1-6	TRBD1	TGTGCCAGCAGTCGCGGACAGGGCTCTTCACCCCTCCACTTT	CASSRGQGSSPLHF
TRBV30	once	TRBJ1-1	-	TGTGCCTGGAGACGCCAGGGGAACACTGAAGCTTTCTTT	CAWRRQGNTEAFF
TRBV11-3	-	TRBJ2-1	TRBD2	TGTGCCAGCAGCCTTAGCGGGGGAAGCAATGAGCAGTTCTTC	CASSLSGGSNEQFF
TRBV12-5	-	TRBJ1-1	-	TGTGCTAGTGGTTTGTCTGGCAGGAACACTGAAGCTTTCTTT	CASGLSGRNTEAFF